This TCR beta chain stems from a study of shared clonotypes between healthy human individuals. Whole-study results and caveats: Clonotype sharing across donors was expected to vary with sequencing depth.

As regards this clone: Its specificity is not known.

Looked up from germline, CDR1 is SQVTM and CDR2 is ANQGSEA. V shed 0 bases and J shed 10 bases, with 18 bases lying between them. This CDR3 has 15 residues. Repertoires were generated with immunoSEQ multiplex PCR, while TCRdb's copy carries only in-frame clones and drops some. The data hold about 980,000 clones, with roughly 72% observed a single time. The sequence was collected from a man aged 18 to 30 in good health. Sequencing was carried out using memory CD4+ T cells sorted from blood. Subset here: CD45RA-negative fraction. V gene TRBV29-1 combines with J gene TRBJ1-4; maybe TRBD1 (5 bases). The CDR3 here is CSVEESRGGRGKLFF. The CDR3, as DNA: TGCAGCGTTGAAGAATCTCGGGGGGGTCGGGGAAAACTGTTTTTT.